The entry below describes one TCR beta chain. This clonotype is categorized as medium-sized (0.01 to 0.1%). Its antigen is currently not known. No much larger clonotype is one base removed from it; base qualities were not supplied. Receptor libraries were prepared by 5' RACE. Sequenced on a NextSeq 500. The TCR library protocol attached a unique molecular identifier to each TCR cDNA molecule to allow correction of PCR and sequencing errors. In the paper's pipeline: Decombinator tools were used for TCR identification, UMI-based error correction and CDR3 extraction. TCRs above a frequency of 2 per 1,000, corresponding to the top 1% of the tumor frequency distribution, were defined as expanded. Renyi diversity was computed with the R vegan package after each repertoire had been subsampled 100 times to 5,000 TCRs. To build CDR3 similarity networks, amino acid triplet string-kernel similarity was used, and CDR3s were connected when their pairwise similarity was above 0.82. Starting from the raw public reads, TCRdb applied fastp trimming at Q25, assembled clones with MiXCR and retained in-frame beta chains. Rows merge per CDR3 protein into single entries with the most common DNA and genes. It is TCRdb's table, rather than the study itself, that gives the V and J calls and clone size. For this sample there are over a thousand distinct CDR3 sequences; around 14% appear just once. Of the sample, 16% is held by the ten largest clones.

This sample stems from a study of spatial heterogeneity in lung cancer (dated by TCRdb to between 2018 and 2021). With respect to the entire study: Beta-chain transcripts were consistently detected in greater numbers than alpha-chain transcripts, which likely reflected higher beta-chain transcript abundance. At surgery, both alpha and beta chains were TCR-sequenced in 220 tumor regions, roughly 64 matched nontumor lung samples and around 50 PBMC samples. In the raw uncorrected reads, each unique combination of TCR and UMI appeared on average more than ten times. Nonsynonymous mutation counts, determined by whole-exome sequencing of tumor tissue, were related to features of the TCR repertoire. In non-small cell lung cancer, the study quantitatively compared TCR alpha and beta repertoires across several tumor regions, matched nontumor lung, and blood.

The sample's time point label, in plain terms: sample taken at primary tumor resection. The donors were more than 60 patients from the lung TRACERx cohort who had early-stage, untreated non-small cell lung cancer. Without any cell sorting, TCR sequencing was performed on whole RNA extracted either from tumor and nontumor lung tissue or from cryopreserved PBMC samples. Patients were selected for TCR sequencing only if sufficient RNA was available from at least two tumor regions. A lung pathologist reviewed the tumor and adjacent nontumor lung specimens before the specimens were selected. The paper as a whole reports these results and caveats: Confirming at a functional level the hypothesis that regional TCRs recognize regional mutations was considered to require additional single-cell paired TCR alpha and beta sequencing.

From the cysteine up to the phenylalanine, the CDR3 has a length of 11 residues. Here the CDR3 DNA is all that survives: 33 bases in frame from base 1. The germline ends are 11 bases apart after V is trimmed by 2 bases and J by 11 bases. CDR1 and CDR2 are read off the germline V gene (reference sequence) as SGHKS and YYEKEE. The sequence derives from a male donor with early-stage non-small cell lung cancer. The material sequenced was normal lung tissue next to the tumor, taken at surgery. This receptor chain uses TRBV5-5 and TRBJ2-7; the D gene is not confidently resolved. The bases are TGTGCCAGCAGCTTACTAAATATGGAGTACTTC. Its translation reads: CASSLLNMEYF.